This is a list of T cell receptor beta chains from one sample in a study of blood T cells in healthy people across ages. TCRdb re-called the 5' RACE reads with MiXCR, one entry per CDR3 protein. Of 750,000 to 950,000 distinct CDR3 sequences in the sample, about 29% were seen once. This same sample was also taken into another study, of T cells of mothers and their children.

Sequencing was carried out using blood. Receptors originate from a woman in her 40s in good health. Both conserved end residues are part of each CDR3. D genes are given only for firm matches. Clone size is shown for a subset of rows, as once, few, many or a class of expanded clone.

V gene,J gene,clone size,CDR3 length,D gene,CDR3 protein,CDR3 DNA
TRBV14,TRBJ2-1,.,11,.,CASSHVAEQFF,TGTGCCAGCAGCCACGTCGCGGAGCAGTTCTTC
TRBV6-6,TRBJ2-3,.,15,.,CASSYSAGSADTQYF,TGTGCCAGCAGTTACTCCGCGGGGTCGGCGGATACGCAGTATTTT
TRBV12-3/TRBV12-4,TRBJ1-5,once,11,.,CASSFDGPQHF,TGTGCCAGCAGTTTTGATGGGCCCCAGCATTTT
TRBV12-3/TRBV12-4,TRBJ1-2,.,14,.,CASSTQGQGYGYTF,TGTGCCAGCAGCACTCAGGGGCAGGGCTATGGCTACACCTTC
TRBV3-1,TRBJ1-1,few,15,TRBD1,CASSRTGTGYTEAFF,TGTGCCAGCAGCCGCACCGGGACAGGGTACACTGAAGCTTTCTTT
TRBV7-8,TRBJ1-5,few,16,TRBD1,CASSPFTGGFNQPQHF,TGTGCCAGCAGCCCTTTTACAGGGGGCTTCAATCAGCCCCAGCATTTT
TRBV4-1,TRBJ2-1,.,17,TRBD1,CASSQDTGASSYNEQFF,TGCGCCAGCAGCCAAGATACAGGGGCAAGCTCCTACAATGAGCAGTTCTTC
TRBV4-1,TRBJ1-1,few,13,.,CASSQKSDTEAFF,TGCGCCAGCAGCCAAAAGAGTGACACTGAAGCTTTCTTT
TRBV4-2,TRBJ2-2,.,16,.,CASSQDLTRGTGELFF,TGTGCCAGCAGCCAAGACTTGACTCGGGGCACCGGGGAGCTGTTTTTT
TRBV29-1,TRBJ1-1,.,13,.,CSVQGQPNTEAFF,TGCAGCGTACAGGGACAACCGAACACTGAAGCTTTCTTT
TRBV6-6,TRBJ1-5,.,16,TRBD1,CASGLDRVNSNQPQHF,TGTGCCAGCGGACTAGACAGGGTTAACAGCAATCAGCCCCAGCATTTT
TRBV28,TRBJ1-5,.,15,TRBD1,CASSTNRQGPQPQHF,TGTGCCAGCAGCACCAACCGACAGGGGCCTCAGCCCCAGCATTTT
TRBV27,TRBJ1-2,few,16,.,CASSFNPGEANYGYTF,TGTGCCAGCAGTTTTAATCCGGGCGAGGCTAACTATGGCTACACCTTC
TRBV7-3,TRBJ2-3,many,14,.,CASSPTSAPDTQYF,TGTGCCAGCAGCCCCACTTCCGCTCCAGATACGCAGTATTTT
TRBV7-2,TRBJ1-2,.,16,.,CASRAGGGKANYGYTF,TGTGCCAGCAGAGCCGGGGGCGGGAAAGCTAACTATGGCTACACCTTC
TRBV25-1,TRBJ2-7,many,14,.,CASSEVRWGHEQYF,TGTGCCAGCAGTGAAGTGAGGTGGGGCCACGAGCAGTACTTC
TRBV20-1,TRBJ1-5,.,18,.,CSASPLGTRSISGQPQHF,TGCAGTGCTTCACCCTTAGGAACGCGAAGCATTTCTGGTCAGCCCCAGCATTTT
TRBV20-1,TRBJ1-4,.,13,.,CSARAATNEKLFF,TGCAGTGCTAGAGCCGCAACTAATGAAAAACTGTTTTTT
TRBV3-1,TRBJ1-4,.,15,.,CASSLRGLKSEKLFF,TGTGCCAGCAGCCTACGGGGTCTTAAGAGTGAAAAACTGTTTTTT
TRBV20-1,TRBJ2-7,many,13,TRBD1,CSARTGAVIEQYF,TGCAGTGCCCGGACAGGGGCAGTTATCGAGCAGTACTTC
TRBV4-1,TRBJ2-1,many,17,TRBD2,CASSQVQLAGAYNEQFF,TGCGCCAGCAGCCAAGTCCAACTAGCGGGGGCCTACAATGAGCAGTTCTTC
TRBV7-7,TRBJ2-1,few,15,TRBD1,CASSSGGTGYNEQFF,TGTGCTAGCAGCTCTGGGGGGACAGGATACAATGAGCAGTTCTTC
TRBV7-2,TRBJ1-2,many,15,TRBD1,CASSLEGQGNYGYTF,TGTGCCAGCAGCTTAGAGGGACAGGGAAACTATGGCTACACCTTC
TRBV7-9,TRBJ2-7,many,13,.,CASRAGSRDEQYF,TGTGCCAGCCGGGCGGGGTCTCGGGACGAGCAGTACTTC